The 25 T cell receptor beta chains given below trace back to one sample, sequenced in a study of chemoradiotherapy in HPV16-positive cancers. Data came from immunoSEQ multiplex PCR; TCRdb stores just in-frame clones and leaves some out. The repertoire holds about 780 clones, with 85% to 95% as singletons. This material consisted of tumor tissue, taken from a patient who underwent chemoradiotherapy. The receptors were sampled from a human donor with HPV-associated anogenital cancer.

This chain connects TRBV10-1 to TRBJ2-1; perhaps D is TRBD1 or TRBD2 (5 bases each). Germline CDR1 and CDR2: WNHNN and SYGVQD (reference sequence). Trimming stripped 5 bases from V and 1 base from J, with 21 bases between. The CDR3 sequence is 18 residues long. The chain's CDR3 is CASSSPGPFLRSYNEQFF. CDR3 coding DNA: TGCGCCAGCAGTTCCCCGGGACCGTTCCTCCGGTCCTACAATGAGCAGTTCTTC.

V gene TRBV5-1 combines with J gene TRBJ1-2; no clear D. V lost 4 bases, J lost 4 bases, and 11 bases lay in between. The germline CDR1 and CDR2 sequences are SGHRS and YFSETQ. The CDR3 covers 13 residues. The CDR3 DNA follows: TGCGCCAGCAGCGAGGGCCTCCTCTATGGCTACACCTTC. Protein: CASSEGLLYGYTF.

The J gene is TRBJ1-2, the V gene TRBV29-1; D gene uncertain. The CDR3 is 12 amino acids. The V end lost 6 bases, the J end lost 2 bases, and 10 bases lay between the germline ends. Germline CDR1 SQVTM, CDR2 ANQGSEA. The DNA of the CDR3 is TGCAGCGTCACAGATGACAACTATGGCTACACCTTC. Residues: CSVTDDNYGYTF.

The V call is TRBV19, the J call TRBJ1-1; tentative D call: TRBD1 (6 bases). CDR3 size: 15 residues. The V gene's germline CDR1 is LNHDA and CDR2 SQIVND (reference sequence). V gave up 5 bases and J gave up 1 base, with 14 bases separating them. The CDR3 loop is CASSAATGQNTEAFF. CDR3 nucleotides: TGTGCCAGTAGTGCCGCGACAGGCCAGAACACTGAAGCTTTCTTT.

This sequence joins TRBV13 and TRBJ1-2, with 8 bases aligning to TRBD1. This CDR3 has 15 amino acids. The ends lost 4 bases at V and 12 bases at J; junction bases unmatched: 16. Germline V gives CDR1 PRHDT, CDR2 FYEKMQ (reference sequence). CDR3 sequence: CASSSPSDREYGNTF. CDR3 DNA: TGTGCCAGCAGCTCCCCTTCGGACAGGGAATACGGCAACACCTTC.

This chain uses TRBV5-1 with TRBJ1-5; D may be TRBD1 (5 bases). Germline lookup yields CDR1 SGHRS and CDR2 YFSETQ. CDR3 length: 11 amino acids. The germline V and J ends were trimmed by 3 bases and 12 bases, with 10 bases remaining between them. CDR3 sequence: CASSCYQGQHF. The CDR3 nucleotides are TGCGCCAGCAGCTGCTATCAGGGCCAGCATTTT.

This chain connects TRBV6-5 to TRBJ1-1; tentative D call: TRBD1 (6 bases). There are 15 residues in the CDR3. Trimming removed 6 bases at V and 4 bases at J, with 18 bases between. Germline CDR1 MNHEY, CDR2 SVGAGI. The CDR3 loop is CASSHRTVWGTEAFF. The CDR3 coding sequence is TGTGCCAGCAGCCACAGGACAGTGTGGGGCACTGAAGCTTTCTTT.

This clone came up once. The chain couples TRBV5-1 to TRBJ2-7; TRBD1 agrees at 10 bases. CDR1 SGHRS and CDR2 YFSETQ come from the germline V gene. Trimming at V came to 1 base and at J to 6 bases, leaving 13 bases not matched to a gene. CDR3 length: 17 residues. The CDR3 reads CASSLMTPGQGYREQYF. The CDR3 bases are TGCGCCAGCAGCTTGATGACCCCGGGACAGGGGTACCGCGAGCAGTACTTC.

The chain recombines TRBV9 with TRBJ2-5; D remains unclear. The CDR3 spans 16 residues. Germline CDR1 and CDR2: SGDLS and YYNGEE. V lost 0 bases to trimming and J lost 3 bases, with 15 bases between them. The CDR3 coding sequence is TGTGCCAGCAGCGTAGCTCCCCAAGCCAGGAAAGAGACCCAGTACTTC. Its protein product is CASSVAPQARKETQYF.

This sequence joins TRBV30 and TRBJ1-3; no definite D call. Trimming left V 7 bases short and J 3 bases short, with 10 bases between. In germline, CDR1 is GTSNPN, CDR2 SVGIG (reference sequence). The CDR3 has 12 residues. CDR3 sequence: CASRADGNTIYF. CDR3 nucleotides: TGTGCCTCTCGAGCTGATGGAAACACCATATATTTT.

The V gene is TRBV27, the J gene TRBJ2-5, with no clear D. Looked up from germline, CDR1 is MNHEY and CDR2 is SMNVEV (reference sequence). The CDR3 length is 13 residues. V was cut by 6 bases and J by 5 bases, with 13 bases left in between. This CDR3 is CASSPLRGETQYF. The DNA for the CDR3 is TGTGCCAGCAGCCCCCTCCGTGGGGAGACCCAGTACTTC.

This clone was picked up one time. CDR3 residues: CAWSLFDNEQFF. The CDR3 region has the DNA TGTGCCTGGAGTCTCTTCGATAATGAGCAGTTCTTC. This rearrangement joins TRBV30 to TRBJ2-1; D remains ambiguous. The CDR3 spans 12 residues. Germline lookup yields CDR1 GTSNPN and CDR2 SVGIG (reference sequence). V was cut by 2 bases and J by 7 bases, with 9 bases left in between. Together with reference TRBV30 and TRBJ2-1, the CDR3 gives the full variable domain: SQTIHQWPATLVQPVGSPLSLECTVEGTSNPNLYWYRQAAGRGLQLLFYSVGIGQISSEVPQNLSASRPQDRQFILSSKKLLLSDSGFYLCAWSLFDNEQFFGPGTRLTVL.

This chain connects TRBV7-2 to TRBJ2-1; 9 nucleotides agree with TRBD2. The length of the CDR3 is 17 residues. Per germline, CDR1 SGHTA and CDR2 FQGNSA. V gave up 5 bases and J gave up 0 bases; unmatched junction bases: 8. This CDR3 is CASSPRTSAFSYNEQFF. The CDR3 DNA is TGTGCCAGCAGCCCCCGGACTAGCGCTTTCTCCTACAATGAGCAGTTCTTC.

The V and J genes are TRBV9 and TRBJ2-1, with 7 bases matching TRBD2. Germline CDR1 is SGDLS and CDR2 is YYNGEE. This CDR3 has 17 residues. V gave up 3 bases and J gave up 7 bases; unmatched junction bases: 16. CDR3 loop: CASSARWATLGGNEQFF. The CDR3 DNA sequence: TGTGCCAGCAGCGCCCGATGGGCGACTCTGGGAGGGAATGAGCAGTTCTTC.

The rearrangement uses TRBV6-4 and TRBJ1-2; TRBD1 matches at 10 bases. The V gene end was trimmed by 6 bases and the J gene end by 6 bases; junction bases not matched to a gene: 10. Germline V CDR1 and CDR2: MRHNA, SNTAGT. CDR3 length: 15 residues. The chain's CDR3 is CASSRRTGGEDGYTF. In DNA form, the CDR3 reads TGTGCCAGCAGCCGAAGGACAGGGGGGGAGGATGGCTACACCTTC.

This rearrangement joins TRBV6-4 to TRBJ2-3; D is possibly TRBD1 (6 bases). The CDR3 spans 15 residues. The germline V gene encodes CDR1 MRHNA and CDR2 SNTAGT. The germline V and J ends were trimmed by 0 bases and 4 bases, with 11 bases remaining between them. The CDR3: CASSDSAGVADTQYF. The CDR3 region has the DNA TGTGCCAGCAGTGACTCGGCAGGGGTGGCAGATACGCAGTATTTT.

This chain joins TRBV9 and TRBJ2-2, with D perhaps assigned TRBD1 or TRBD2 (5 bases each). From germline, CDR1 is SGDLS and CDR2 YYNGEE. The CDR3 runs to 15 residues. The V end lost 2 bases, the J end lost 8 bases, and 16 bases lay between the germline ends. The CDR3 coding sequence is TGTGCCAGCAGCGTCACCGGGGACGACCGTGGGGAGCTGTTTTTT. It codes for CASSVTGDDRGELFF.

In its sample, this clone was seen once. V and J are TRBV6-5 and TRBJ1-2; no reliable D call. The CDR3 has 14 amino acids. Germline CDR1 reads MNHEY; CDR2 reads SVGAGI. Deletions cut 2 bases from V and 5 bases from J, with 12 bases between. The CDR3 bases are TGTGCCAGCAGTTACGGGGTAGCGAGGTATGGCTACACCTTC. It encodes CASSYGVARYGYTF.

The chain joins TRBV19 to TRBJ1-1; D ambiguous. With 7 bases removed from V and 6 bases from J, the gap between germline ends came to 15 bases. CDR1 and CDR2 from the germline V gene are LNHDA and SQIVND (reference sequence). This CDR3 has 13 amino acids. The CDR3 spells CASIRTGSAEAFF. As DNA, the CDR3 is TGTGCCAGTATCCGGACCGGAAGCGCTGAAGCTTTCTTT.

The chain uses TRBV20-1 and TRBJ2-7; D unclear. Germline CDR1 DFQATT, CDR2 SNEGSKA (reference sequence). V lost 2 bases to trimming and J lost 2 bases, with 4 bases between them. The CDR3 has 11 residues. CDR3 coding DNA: TGCAGTGCTAGACTAGCCTACGAGCAGTACTTC. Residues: CSARLAYEQYF.

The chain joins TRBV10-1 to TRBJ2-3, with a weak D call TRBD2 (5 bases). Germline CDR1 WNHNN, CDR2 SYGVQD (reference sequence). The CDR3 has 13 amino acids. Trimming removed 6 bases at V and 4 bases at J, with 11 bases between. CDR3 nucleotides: TGCGCCAGCAGATCGGTCGGGGCAGATACGCAGTATTTT. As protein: CASRSVGADTQYF.

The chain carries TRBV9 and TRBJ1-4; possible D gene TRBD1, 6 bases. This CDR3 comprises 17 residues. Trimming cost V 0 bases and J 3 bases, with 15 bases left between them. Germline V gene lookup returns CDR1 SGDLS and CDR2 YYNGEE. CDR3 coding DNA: TGTGCCAGCAGCGTAGGGTTCCAGGGGAAGGCTAATGAAAAACTGTTTTTT. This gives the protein CASSVGFQGKANEKLFF.

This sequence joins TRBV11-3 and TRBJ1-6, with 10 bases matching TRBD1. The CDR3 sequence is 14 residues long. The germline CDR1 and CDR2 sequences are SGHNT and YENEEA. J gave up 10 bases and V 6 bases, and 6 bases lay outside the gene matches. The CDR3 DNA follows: TGTGCCAGCAGAATGACAGGGGGCAACTCACCCCTCCACTTT. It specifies CASRMTGGNSPLHF.

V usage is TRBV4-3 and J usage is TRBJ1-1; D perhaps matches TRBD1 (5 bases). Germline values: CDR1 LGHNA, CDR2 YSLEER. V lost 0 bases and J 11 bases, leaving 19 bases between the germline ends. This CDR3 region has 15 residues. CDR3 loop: CASSQEDGGVGVAFF. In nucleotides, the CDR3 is TGCGCCAGCAGCCAAGAAGACGGGGGGGTAGGGGTGGCTTTCTTT.

CDR3 amino acids: CSGTSGLQFF. The CDR3 nucleotides are TGCAGCGGTACTAGCGGGCTGCAGTTCTTC. This sequence joins TRBV29-1 and TRBJ2-1; TRBD2 matches at 9 bases. The CDR3 covers 10 residues. Germline V gene data show CDR1 as SQVTM and CDR2 as ANQGSEA. The trim removed 7 bases at V and 12 bases at J, leaving 4 bases unmatched.